The entry below gives a single T cell receptor (beta chain) sequence along with its context. This entry is derived from a study of identical twins. The CDR3 length is 14 residues. The V segment lost 2 bases and the J segment 8 bases; nucleotides outside the gene matches: 4. Germline CDR1 KGHSH, CDR2 LQKENI. TCRdb reprocessed the 5' RACE reads with MiXCR, giving one entry per CDR3 protein. The sample has under 900,000 distinct CDR3 sequences; about 18% are singletons. The sample was also reused in another study, on T cells expressing NK-cell markers. That paper notes: Repertoires of TCR beta were obtained from T cells sorted as CD3+CD56+NKG2C+, CD3+CD56+NKG2C- and CD3+CD56-NKG2C+. Alpha-beta TCR T cells were the sole sorting target in several experiments, owing to an anti-gamma-delta TCR antibody.

V is TRBV18 and J is TRBJ2-1; TRBD2 matches 9 bases. The sample was PBMCs. The receptor was isolated from a woman younger than 30 in good health. CDR3 loop: CASSPASGEDEQFF. CDR3 bases: TGTGCCAGCTCACCAGCTAGCGGGGAGGATGAGCAGTTCTTC.